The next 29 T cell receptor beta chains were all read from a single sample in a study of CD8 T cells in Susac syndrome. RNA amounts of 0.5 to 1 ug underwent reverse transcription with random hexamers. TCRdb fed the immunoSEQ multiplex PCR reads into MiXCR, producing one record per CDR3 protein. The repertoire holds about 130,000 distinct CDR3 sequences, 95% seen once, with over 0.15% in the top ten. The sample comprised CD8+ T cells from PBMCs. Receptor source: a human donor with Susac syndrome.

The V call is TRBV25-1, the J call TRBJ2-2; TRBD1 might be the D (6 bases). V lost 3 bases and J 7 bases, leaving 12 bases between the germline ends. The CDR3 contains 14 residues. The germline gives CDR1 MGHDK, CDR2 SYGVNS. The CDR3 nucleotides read TGTGCCAGCAGTGAGGGGGCGATCGACGGGGAGCTGTTTTTT. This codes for CASSEGAIDGELFF. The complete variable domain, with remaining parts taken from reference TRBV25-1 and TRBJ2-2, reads EADIYQTPRYLVIGTGKKITLECSQTMGHDKMYWYQQDPGMELHLIHYSYGVNSTEKGDLSSESTVSRIRTEHFPLTLESARPSHTSQYLCASSEGAIDGELFFGEGSRLTVL.

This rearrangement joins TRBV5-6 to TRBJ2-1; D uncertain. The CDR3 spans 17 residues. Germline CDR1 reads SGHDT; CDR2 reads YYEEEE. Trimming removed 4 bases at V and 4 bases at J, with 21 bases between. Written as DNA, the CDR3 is TGTGCCAGCAGCCTCAGTCACACCGCAAGCTTATACAATGAGCAGTTCTTC. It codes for CASSLSHTASLYNEQFF. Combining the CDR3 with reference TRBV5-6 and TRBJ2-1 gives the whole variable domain DAGVTQSPTHLIKTRGQQVTLRCSPKSGHDTVSWYQQALGQGPQFIFQYYEEEERQRGNFPDRFSGHQFPNYSSELNVNALLLGDSALYLCASSLSHTASLYNEQFFGPGTRLTVL.

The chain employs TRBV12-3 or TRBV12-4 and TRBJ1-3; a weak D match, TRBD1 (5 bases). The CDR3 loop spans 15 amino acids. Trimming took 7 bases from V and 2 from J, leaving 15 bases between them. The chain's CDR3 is CASTSRGWAGNTIYF. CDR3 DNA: TGTGCCAGCACCTCAAGGGGCTGGGCTGGAAACACCATATATTTT.

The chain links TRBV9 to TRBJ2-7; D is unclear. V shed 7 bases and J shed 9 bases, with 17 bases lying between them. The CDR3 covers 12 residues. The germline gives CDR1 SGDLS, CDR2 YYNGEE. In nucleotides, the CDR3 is TGTGCCAGCCAGACGCCGATGTCTAGGCAGTACTTC. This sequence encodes CASQTPMSRQYF.

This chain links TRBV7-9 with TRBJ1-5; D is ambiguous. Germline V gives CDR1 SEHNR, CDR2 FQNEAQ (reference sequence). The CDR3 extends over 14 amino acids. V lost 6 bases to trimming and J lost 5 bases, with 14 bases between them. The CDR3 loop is CASSPDNEHQPQHF. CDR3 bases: TGTGCCAGCAGTCCCGACAATGAGCATCAGCCCCAGCATTTT.

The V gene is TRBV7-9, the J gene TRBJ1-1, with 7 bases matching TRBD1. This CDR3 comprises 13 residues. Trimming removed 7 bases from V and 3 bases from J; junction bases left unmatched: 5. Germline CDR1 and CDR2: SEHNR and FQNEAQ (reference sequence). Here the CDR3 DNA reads TGTGCCAGCACCCCCGGGACAGACACTGAAGCTTTCTTT. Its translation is CASTPGTDTEAFF.

The CDR3, as DNA: TGCAGTGTTAGGGGGGAAGGTTGGCAGCAGTATTTT. This translates into CSVRGEGWQQYF. The chain links TRBV20-1 to TRBJ2-3; D possibly matches TRBD1 or TRBD2 (6 bases each). Germline V CDR1 and CDR2: DFQATT, SNEGSKA (reference sequence). This CDR3 has 12 amino acids. With 7 bases removed from V and 11 bases from J, the gap between germline ends came to 19 bases.

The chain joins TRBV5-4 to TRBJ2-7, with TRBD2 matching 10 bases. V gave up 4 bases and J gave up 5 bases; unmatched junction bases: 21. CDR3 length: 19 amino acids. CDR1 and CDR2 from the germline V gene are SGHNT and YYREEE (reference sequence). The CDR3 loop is CASSPPSVSSGSWANEQYF. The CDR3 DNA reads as TGTGCCAGCAGCCCACCGAGTGTGTCTAGCGGGAGTTGGGCCAACGAGCAGTACTTC.

The CDR3 region has the DNA TGTGCCAGCAGCCAAGTTACGGGACAGACTACCTATGGCTACACCTTC. Translating gives CASSQVTGQTTYGYTF. The chain carries TRBV3-1 and TRBJ1-2, with 7 bases that match TRBD1. This CDR3 comprises 16 residues. CDR1 and CDR2 (germline): LGHDT, YNNKEL (reference sequence). Losses at the gene ends were 1 base for V and 4 bases for J; bases not matched to a gene: 9.

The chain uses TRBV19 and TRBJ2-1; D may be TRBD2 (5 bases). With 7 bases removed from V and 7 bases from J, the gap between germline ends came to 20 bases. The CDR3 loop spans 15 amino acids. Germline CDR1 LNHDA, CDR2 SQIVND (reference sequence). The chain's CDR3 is CASIYRGAPRNEQFF. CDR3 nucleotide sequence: TGTGCCAGTATTTATCGGGGAGCCCCAAGGAATGAGCAGTTCTTC.

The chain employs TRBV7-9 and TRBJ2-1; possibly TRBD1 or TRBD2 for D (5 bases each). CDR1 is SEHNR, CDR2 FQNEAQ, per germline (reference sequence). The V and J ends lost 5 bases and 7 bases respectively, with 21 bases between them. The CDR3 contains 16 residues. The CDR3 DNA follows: TGTGCCAGCAGCCCGGGGCCGCTCATTGTTAATAATGAGCAGTTCTTC. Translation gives CASSPGPLIVNNEQFF.

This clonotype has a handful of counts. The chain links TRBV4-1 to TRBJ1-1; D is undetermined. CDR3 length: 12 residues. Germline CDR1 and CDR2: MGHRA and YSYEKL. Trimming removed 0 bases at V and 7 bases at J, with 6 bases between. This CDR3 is CASSQDRVEAFF. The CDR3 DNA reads TGCGCCAGCAGCCAAGATCGGGTTGAAGCTTTCTTT.

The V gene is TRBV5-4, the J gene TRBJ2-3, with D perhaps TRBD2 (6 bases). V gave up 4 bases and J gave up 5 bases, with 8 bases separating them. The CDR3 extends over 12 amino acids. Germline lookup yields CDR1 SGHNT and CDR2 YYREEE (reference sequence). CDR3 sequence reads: CASSGGEDTQYF. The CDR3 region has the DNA TGTGCCAGCAGCGGAGGGGAAGATACGCAGTATTTT. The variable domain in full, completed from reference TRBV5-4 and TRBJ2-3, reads ETGVTQSPTHLIKTRGQQVTLRCSSQSGHNTVSWYQQALGQGPQFIFQYYREEENGRGNFPPRFSGLQFPNYSSELNVNALELDDSALYLCASSGGEDTQYFGPGTRLTVL.

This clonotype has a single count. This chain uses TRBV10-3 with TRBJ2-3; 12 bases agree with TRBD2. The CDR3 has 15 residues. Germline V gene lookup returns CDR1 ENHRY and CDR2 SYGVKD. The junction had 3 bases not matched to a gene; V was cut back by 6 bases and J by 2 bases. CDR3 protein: CAISGLAGFTDTQYF. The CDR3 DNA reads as TGTGCCATCAGCGGACTAGCGGGATTCACAGATACGCAGTATTTT.

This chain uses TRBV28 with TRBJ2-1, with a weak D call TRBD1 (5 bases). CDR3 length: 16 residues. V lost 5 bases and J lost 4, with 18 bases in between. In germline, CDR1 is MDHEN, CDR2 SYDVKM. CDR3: CASSQTQGNWYNEQFF. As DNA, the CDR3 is TGTGCCAGCAGTCAAACCCAGGGCAACTGGTACAATGAGCAGTTCTTC.

This CDR3 is CASSPRLINEQFF. The DNA for the CDR3 is TGTGCCAGCAGCCCTAGACTGATTAATGAGCAGTTCTTC. This chain connects TRBV7-2 to TRBJ2-1, with no clear D. Germline values: CDR1 SGHTA, CDR2 FQGNSA. V was cut by 5 bases and J by 7 bases, with 12 bases left in between. The CDR3 loop spans 13 amino acids.

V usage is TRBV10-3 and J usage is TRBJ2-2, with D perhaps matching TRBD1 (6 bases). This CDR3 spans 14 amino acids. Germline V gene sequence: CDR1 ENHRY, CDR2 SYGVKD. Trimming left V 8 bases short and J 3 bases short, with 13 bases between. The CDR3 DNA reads TGTGCCATCTCGACAGGAAAAGACACCGGGGAGCTGTTTTTT. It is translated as CAISTGKDTGELFF.

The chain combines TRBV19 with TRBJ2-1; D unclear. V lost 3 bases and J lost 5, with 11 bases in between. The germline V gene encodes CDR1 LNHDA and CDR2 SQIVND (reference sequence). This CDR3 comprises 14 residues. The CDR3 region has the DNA TGTGCCAGTAGTATCGAGGTTGCCGACAATGAGCAGTTCTTC. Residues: CASSIEVADNEQFF. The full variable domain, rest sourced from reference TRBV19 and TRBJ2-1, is DGGITQSPKYLFRKEGQNVTLSCEQNLNHDAMYWYRQDPGQGLRLIYYSQIVNDFQKGDIAEGYSVSREKKESFPLTVTSAQKNPTAFYLCASSIEVADNEQFFGPGTRLTVL.

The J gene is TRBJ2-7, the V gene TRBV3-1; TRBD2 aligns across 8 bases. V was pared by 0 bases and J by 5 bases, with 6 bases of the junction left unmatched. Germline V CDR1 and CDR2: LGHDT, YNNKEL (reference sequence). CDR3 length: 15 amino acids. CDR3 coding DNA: TGTGCCAGCAGCCAAGATTACGGGAGGGCTCACGAGCAGTACTTC. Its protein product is CASSQDYGRAHEQYF.

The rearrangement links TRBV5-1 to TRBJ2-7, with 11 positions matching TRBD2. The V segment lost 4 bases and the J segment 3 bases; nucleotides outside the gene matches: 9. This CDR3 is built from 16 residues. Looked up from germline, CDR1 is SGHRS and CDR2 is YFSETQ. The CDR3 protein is CASSRNSGTSGYEQYF. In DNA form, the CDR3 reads TGCGCCAGCAGCCGTAATTCCGGGACTAGCGGCTACGAGCAGTACTTC.

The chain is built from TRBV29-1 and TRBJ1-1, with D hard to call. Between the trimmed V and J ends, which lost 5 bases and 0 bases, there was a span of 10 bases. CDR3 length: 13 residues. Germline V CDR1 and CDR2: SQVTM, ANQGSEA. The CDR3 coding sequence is TGCAGCGTTTTTCCCTCCATGAACACTGAAGCTTTCTTT. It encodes CSVFPSMNTEAFF.

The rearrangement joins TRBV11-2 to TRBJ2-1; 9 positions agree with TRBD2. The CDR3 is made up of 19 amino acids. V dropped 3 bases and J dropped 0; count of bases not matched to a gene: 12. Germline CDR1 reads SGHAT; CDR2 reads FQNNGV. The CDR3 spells CASSLAGLATVGSYNEQFF. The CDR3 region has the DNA TGTGCCAGCAGCTTGGCGGGACTAGCAACCGTCGGCTCCTACAATGAGCAGTTCTTC.

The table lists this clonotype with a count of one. In nucleotides, the CDR3 is TGCGCCAGCAGCTTGGATTCCAGGGAGTCTGGAAACACCATATATTTT. Translated, it gives CASSLDSRESGNTIYF. V and J are TRBV5-1 and TRBJ1-3; a weak D match, TRBD1 (5 bases). The CDR3 has 16 residues. V lost 0 bases to trimming and J lost 1 base, with 11 bases between them. CDR1 SGHRS and CDR2 YFSETQ come from the germline V gene.

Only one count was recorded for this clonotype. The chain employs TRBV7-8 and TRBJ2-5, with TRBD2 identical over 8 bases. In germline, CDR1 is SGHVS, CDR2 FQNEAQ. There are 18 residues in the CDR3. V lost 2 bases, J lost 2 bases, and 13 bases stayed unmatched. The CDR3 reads CASSLRPQLAAPQETQYF. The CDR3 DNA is TGTGCCAGCAGCTTAAGGCCCCAACTAGCGGCACCGCAAGAGACCCAGTACTTC. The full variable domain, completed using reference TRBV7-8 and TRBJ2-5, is GAGVSQSPRYKVAKRGQDVALRCDPISGHVSLFWYQQALGQGPEFLTYFQNEAQLDKSGLPSDRFFAERPEGSVSTLKIQRTQQEDSAVYLCASSLRPQLAAPQETQYFGPGTRLLVL.

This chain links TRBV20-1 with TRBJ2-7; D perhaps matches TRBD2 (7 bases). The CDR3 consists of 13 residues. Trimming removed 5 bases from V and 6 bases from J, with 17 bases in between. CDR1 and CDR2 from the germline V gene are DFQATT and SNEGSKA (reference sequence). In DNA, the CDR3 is TGCAGTGCTCCCTTAGGGGGGAGGGCCGAGCAGTACTTC. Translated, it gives CSAPLGGRAEQYF.

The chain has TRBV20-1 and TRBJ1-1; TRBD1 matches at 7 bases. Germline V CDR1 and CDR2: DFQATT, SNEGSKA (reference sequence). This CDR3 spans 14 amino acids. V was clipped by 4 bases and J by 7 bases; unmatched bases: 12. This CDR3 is CSANYDLRGGEAFF. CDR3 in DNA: TGCAGTGCTAATTACGACCTCAGGGGGGGTGAAGCTTTCTTT.

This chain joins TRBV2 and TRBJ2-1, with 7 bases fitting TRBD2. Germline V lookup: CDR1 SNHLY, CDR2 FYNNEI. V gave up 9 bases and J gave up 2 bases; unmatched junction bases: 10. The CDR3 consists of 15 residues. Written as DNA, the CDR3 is TGTGCCAGAGGAGCGCGGGAGCTTACCTACAATGAGCAGTTCTTC. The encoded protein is CARGARELTYNEQFF. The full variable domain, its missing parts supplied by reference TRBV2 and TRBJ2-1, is EPEVTQTPSHQVTQMGQEVILRCVPISNHLYFYWYRQILGQKVEFLVSFYNNEISEKSEIFDDQFSVERPDGSNFTLKIRSTKLEDSAMYFCARGARELTYNEQFFGPGTRLTVL.

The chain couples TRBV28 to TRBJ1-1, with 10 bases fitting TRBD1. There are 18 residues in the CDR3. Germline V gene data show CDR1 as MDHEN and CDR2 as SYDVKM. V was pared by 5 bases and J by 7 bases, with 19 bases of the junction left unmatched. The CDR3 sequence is CASSTKTGGEGSHGEAFF. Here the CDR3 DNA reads TGTGCCAGCAGTACTAAGACAGGGGGCGAGGGTTCGCACGGTGAAGCTTTCTTT.

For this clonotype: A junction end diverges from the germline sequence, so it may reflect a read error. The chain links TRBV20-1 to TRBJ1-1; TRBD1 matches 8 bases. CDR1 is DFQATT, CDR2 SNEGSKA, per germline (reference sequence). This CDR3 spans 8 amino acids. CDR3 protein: CSAGGQEF. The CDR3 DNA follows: TGCAGTGCCGGGGGACAGGAGTTT.